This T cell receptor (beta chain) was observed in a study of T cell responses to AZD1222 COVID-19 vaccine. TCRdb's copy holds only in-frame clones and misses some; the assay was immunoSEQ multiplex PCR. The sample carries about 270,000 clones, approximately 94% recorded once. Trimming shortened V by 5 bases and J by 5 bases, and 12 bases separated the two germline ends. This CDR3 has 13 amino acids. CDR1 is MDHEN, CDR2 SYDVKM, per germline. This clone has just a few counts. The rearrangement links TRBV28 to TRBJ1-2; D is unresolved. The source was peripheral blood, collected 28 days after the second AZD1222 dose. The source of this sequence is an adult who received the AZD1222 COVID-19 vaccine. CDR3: CASSLPGEYGYTF. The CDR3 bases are TGTGCCAGCAGTCTACCCGGGGAGTATGGCTACACCTTC.